Shown below are 8 T cell receptor beta chains from a single sample sequenced in a study of T cells in tuberculosis. Repertoires were generated with immunoSEQ multiplex PCR, while TCRdb's copy carries only in-frame clones and drops some. The data contain about 38,000 clones, roughly 94% of them singletons. As for time point: new active TB diagnosis, blood taken before or within 7 days of starting treatment. The sample consisted of PBMCs, taken at tuberculosis diagnosis. Receptors were obtained from an adult with tuberculosis.

J is TRBJ2-3 and V is TRBV5-1, with 7 bases that match TRBD2. The CDR3 has 14 residues. Trimming removed 5 bases from V and 1 base from J; junction bases left unmatched: 4. Germline values: CDR1 SGHRS, CDR2 YFSETQ. CDR3 DNA: TGCGCCAGCAGGGGAGGGGAGCGCACAGATACGCAGTATTTT. It yields the protein CASRGGERTDTQYF.

This chain uses TRBV29-1 with TRBJ1-2; D is ambiguous. V lost 4 bases to trimming and J lost 0 bases, with 3 bases between them. In germline, CDR1 is SQVTM, CDR2 ANQGSEA. This CDR3 spans 11 amino acids. The CDR3 nucleotides read TGCAGCGTTGTAGCTAACTATGGCTACACCTTC. Protein sequence: CSVVANYGYTF.

The V and J genes are TRBV4-1 and TRBJ2-3; 10 bases are shared with TRBD2. CDR1 is MGHRA, CDR2 YSYEKL, per germline. The ends lost 4 bases at V and 2 bases at J; junction bases unmatched: 9. This CDR3 spans 17 amino acids. The CDR3, as DNA: TGCGCCAGCAGCCGGCGGACTAGCGGAGAAATCACAGATACGCAGTATTTT. This codes for CASSRRTSGEITDTQYF.

J is TRBJ1-1 and V is TRBV27; TRBD1 might be the D (6 bases). Trimming removed 10 bases from V and 8 bases from J, with 14 bases in between. The CDR3 sequence is 11 residues long. Germline CDR1 and CDR2: MNHEY and SMNVEV (reference sequence). CDR3 in amino acids: CATRAGVEAFF. The CDR3 DNA sequence: TGTGCCACCCGAGCAGGGGTGGAAGCTTTCTTT.

This chain links TRBV7-8 with TRBJ1-5, with D hard to call. The CDR3 length is 13 residues. V was shortened by 3 bases and J by 7 bases, with 10 bases between the two germline ends. Looked up from germline, CDR1 is SGHVS and CDR2 is FQNEAQ. CDR3 DNA sequence: TGTGCCAGCAGCTTCGCCCAGGCCCAGCCCCAGCATTTT. It specifies CASSFAQAQPQHF.

V is TRBV29-1 and J is TRBJ2-7; D might be TRBD1 (5 bases). The germline V gene encodes CDR1 SQVTM and CDR2 ANQGSEA. V lost 1 base, J lost 6 bases, and 16 bases lay in between. This CDR3 comprises 14 residues. CDR3 region: CSVEAANWGPEQYF. Written as DNA, the CDR3 is TGCAGCGTTGAAGCCGCAAACTGGGGCCCCGAGCAGTACTTC.

This clone appeared once. This chain connects TRBV5-1 to TRBJ1-2; maybe TRBD1 (5 bases). Germline V gene data show CDR1 as SGHRS and CDR2 as YFSETQ. This CDR3 spans 13 amino acids. Trimming pared 6 bases from V and 6 bases from J, leaving 15 bases between. CDR3 sequence: CASTWQGGDGYTF. The CDR3 DNA is TGCGCCAGCACATGGCAGGGCGGAGATGGCTACACCTTC.

The CDR3 sequence: CASGHSGGASYNEQFF. In nucleotides, the CDR3 is TGCGCCAGCGGCCATAGCGGGGGGGCCTCCTACAATGAGCAGTTCTTC. The chain has TRBV5-1 and TRBJ2-1; 11 nucleotides match TRBD2. With V trimmed by 7 bases and J by 0 bases, 6 bases remained unmatched. Germline V gene sequence: CDR1 SGHRS, CDR2 YFSETQ. The CDR3 runs to 16 residues.